This entry describes one T cell receptor beta chain. The antigen is not known. The sample is drawn from a study of shared clonotypes between healthy human individuals. General study findings and limits: Naive subsets typically showed greater estimated richness than memory subsets. When compared with the clonotypes that were shared by all four sorted-subset donors, the non-shared clonotypes turned out to have lower generation probabilities.

Profiling relied on immunoSEQ multiplex PCR, and the TCRdb table lists in-frame clones only, not all of them. The data show about 2 million clones, with about 95% seen just once and roughly 1.1% held by the top ten. Terminally differentiated effector memory CD45RA+ cells were excluded from the naive CD8 cells, which were CD45RO-negative and positively selected for CCR7. The CDR3 spans 15 residues. The germline V gene has CDR1 SGHKS and CDR2 YYEKEE (reference sequence). Losses at the gene ends were 4 bases for V and 2 bases for J; bases not matched to a gene: 9. V usage is TRBV5-5 and J usage is TRBJ2-7, with 7 bases that match TRBD1. The TCR sequence derives from a man between 18 and 35 years old in good health. What was sequenced was naive CD8+ T cells sorted from blood. The CDR3 region is CASSPGQLGPYEQYF. The DNA of the CDR3 is TGTGCCAGCAGCCCGGGACAGCTTGGGCCCTACGAGCAGTACTTC.